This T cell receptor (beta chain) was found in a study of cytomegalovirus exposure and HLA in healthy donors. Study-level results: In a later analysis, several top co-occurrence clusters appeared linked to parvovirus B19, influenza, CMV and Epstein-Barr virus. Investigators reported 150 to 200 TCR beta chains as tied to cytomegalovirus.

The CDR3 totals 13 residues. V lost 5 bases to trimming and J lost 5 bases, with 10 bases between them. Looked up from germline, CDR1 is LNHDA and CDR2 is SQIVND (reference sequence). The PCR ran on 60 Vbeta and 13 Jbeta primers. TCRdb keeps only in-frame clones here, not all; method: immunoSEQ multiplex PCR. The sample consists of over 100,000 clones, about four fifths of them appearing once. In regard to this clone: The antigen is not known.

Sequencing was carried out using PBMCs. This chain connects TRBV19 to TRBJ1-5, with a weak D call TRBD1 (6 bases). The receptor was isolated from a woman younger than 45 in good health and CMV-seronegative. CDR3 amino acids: CASSDRRDQPQHF. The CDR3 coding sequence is TGTGCCAGTAGTGACAGGCGGGATCAGCCCCAGCATTTT.